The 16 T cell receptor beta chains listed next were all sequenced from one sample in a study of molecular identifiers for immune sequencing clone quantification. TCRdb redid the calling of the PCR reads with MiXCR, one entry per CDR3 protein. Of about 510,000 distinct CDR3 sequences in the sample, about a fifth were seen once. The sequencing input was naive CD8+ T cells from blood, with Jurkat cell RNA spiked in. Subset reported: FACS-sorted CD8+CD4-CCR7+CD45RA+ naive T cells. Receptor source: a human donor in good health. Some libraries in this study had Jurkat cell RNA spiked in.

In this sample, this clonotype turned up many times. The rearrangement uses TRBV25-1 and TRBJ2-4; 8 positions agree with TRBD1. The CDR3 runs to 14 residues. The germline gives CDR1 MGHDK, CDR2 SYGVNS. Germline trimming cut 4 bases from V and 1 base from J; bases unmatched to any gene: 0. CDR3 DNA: TGTGCCAGCAGTGGACAGGGGGCCAAAAACATTCAGTACTTC. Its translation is CASSGQGAKNIQYF.

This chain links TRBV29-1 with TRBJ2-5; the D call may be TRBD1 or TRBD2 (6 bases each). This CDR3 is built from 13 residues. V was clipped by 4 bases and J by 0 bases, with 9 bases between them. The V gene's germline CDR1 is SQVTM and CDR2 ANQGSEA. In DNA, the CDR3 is TGCAGCGTTGTGGGGGGCTACCAAGAGACCCAGTACTTC. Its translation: CSVVGGYQETQYF.

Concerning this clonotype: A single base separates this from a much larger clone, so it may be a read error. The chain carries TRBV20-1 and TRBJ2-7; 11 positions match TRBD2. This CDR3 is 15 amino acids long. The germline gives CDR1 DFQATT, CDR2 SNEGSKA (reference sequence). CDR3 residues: CSVTSGGSYDFEQHF. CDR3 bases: TGCAGCGTCACTAGCGGGGGCTCTTATGACTTCGAGCAGCACTTC.

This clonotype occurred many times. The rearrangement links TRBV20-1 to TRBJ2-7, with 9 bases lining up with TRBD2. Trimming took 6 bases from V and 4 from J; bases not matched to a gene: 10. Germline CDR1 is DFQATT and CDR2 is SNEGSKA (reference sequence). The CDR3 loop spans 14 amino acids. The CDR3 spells CSADLKLAGYEQYF. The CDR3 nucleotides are TGCAGTGCCGATTTGAAACTAGCGGGTTACGAGCAGTACTTC.

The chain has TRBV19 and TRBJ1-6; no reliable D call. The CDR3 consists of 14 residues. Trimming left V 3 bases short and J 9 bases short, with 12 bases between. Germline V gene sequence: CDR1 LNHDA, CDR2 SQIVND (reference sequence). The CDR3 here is CASSIGESSSPLHF. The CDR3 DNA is TGTGCCAGTAGTATTGGAGAATCGAGTTCACCCCTCCACTTT.

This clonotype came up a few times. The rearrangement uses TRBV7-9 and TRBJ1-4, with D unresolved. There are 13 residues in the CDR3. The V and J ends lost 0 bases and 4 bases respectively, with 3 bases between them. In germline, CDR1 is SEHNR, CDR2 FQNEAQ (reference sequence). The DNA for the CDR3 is TGTGCCAGCAGCTTAGCCAGTAATGAAAAACTGTTTTTT. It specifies CASSLASNEKLFF.

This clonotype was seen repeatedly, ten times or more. CDR3 protein: CASSYQTNTEAFF. DNA of the CDR3: TGTGCCAGCAGCTATCAGACGAACACTGAAGCTTTCTTT. This chain joins TRBV7-9 and TRBJ1-1; D gene ambiguous. V lost 4 bases and J lost 1, with 7 bases in between. CDR1 SEHNR and CDR2 FQNEAQ come from the germline V gene (reference sequence). The CDR3 extends over 13 amino acids.

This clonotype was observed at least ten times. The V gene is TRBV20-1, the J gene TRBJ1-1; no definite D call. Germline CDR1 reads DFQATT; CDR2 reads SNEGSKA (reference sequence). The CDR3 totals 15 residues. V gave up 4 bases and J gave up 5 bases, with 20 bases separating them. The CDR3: CSAKRRGRVDTEAFF. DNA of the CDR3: TGCAGTGCTAAGCGGCGAGGGCGAGTGGATACTGAAGCTTTCTTT.

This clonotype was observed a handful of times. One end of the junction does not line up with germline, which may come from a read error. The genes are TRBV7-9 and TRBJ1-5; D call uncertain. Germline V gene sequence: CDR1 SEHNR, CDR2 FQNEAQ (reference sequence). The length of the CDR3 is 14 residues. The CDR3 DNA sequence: TGTGCCGGCAGCCAAAGCGACAGCAATCAGCCCCAGCATTTT. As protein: CAGSQSDSNQPQHF.

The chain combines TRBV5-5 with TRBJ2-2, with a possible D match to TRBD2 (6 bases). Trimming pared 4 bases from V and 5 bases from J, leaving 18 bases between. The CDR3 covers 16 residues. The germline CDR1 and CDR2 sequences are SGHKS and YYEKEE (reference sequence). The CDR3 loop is CASSPGPGEGTGELFF. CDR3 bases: TGTGCCAGCAGCCCCGGGCCGGGAGAAGGGACCGGGGAGCTGTTTTTT.

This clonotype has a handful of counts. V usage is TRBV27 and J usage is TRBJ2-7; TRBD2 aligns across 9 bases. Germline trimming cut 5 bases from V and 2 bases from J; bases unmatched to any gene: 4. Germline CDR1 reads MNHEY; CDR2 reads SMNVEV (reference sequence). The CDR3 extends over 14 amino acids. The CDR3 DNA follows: TGTGCCAGCAGTACCTTAGCGGGGGCCTACGAGCAGTACTTC. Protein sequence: CASSTLAGAYEQYF.

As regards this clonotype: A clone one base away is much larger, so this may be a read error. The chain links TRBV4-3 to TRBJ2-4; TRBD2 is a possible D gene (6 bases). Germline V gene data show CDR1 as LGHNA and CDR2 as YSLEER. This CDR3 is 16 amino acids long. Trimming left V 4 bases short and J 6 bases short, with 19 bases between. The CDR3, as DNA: TGCGCCAGCAGCCGAATGCGGGGCGAGTCGGGAAACATTCAGTACTTC. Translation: CASSRMRGESGNIQYF.

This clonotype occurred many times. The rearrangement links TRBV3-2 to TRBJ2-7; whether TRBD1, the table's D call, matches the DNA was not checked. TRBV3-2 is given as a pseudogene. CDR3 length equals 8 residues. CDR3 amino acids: CASFPTPF. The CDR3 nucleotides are TGTGCCAGCTTCCCGACCCCATTC.

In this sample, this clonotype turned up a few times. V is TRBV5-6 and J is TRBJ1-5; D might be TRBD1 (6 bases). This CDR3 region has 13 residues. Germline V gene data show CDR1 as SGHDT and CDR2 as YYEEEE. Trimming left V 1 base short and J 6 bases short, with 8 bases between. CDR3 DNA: TGTGCCAGCAGCTTGAGACAGGCTCAGCCCCAGCATTTT. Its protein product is CASSLRQAQPQHF.

The CDR3 region is CASSLGQGPNQETQYF. The CDR3 coding sequence is TGTGCCAGCAGCTTAGGGCAGGGACCGAACCAAGAGACCCAGTACTTC. The chain links TRBV7-9 to TRBJ2-5, with D tentatively TRBD1 or TRBD2 (5 bases each). Germline loops: CDR1 SEHNR, CDR2 FQNEAQ (reference sequence). V was pared by 1 base and J by 0 bases, with 12 bases between. This CDR3 has 16 amino acids.

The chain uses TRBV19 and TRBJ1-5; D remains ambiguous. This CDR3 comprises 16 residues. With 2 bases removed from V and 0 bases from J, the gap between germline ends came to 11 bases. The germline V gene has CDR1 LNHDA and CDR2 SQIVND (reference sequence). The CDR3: CASSIFFGYSNQPQHF. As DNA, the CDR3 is TGTGCCAGTAGTATATTTTTCGGGTATAGCAATCAGCCCCAGCATTTT.